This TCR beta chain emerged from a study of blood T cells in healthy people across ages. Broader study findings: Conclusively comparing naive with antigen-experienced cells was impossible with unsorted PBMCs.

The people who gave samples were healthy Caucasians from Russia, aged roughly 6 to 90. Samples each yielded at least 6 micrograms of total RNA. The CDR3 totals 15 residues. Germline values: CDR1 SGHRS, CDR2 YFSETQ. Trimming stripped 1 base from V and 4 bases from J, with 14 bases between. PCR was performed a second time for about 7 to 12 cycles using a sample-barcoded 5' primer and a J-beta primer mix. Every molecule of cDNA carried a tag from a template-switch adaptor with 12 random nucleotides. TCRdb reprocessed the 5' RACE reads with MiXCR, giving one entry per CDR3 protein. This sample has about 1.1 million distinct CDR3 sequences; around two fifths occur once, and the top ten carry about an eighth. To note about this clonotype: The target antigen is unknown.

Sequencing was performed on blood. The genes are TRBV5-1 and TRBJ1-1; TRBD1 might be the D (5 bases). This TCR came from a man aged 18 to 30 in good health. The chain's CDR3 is CASSLQGVGPTEAFF. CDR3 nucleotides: TGCGCCAGCAGCTTGCAGGGCGTAGGACCCACTGAAGCTTTCTTT.